This T cell receptor beta chain was captured in a study of T-cell memory formation after mild COVID-19 listed by TCRdb under 2021. Study-level background: TCR sequence clusters from the two donors were largely donor specific. In two donors, T-cell clones that expanded and contracted after mild COVID-19 were followed by sequencing TCRalpha and TCRbeta repertoires longitudinally. Two young, previously healthy adult volunteers, one female and one male, were included in the cohort. Broad study findings and their caveats: Contracting CD4+ clones were located mainly in the CM and EM memory subsets, whereas CD8+ clones were found to be enriched in EMRA. Some responding clones were detected in pre-infection memory, which suggested that pre-existing cross-reactive memory T cells had joined the SARS-CoV-2 response. Only a couple of mild cases were covered in the study, and larger cohorts including severe cases with pre-infection samples were considered necessary. Balanced CD4/CD8 phenotypes were observed for clones contracting from day 15 to 85, whereas a bias towards CD4+ was observed for a second wave of clones expanding from day 15 to 37. SARS-CoV-2 specificity of the second-wave clones peaking on day 37 was not confirmed.

As for this clonotype: Its binding antigen is unknown. Qualities for individual bases were not recorded, and no much larger clone is one base off.

At the junction V is shortened by 3 bases and J by 7 bases, with 9 bases in between. The CDR3 measures 13 amino acids from cysteine to phenylalanine. The retained sequence is limited to the CDR3, 39 bases, with the frame set at the first base. CDR1 and CDR2, per the germline V gene, are MNHEY and SVGAGI. The sequencing machine was an Illumina NovaSeq 6000. cDNA libraries for TCRalpha and TCRbeta were prepared by 5'RACE using constant-segment primers, with sample barcodes and unique molecular identifiers added. RNA was extracted from every sample with Trizol reagent. The libraries were amplified in two PCR steps, and the second step added a second sample barcode and Illumina TruSeq adapters. The libraries were sequenced on an Illumina NovaSeq using 2 x 150 bp paired-end reads. The study's processing was this. Demultiplexing of reads and collapsing into UMI-guided consensus sequences were performed with migec v1.2.7. Using mixcr v2.1.11, UMI consensuses were aligned to TRA and TRB V and J templates and then assembled into clonotypes. A clonotype was counted as expanded or contracted only when both edgeR and NoisET called the clonotype significant, with the noise models trained on biological replicates. For edgeR calls, the thresholds were a false discovery rate-adjusted p below 0.01 and a log2 fold-change of 1. As an exploratory analysis of dynamics, PCA with hierarchical clustering was applied to max-normalized trajectories of the 1000 most abundant clonotypes. The CD4 or CD8 phenotype of responding clones was assigned using the separately sequenced CD4+ and CD8+ repertoires. TCRdb cleaned the public reads at Q25 with fastp, built clones with MiXCR and kept in-frame beta chains. CDR3 protein duplicates are merged, each entry listing the most common genes and DNA. TCRdb's processing, not the study's, gives the V and J calls here. The sample table shows hundreds of thousands of distinct CDR3 sequences, and 12% to 15% are seen once. The ten largest account for approximately 22% of the sample.

Ficoll-Paque density gradient centrifugation was used to isolate PBMCs. The V and J segments used are TRBV6-5 and TRBJ2-2; the D assignment is uncertain and may be TRBD1 or TRBD2, with 5 bases supporting each. The source material was PBMCs or a T cell subset sorted from them (not recorded which). The clonotype originates from a man between 18 and 35 years old who had mild COVID-19 (a few samples of this study predate the infection). The sample titles of this study are shuffled in the database, so cell type and time point are left out; the donor was told from shared clones. The base sequence is TGTGCCAGCAGTTATGGGGGAAACGGGGAGCTGTTTTTT. Its translation reads: CASSYGGNGELFF.